The clone carrying this T cell receptor beta chain has ten or more counts. What it recognizes is unknown. The sample originates from a study of response to subunit inactivated influenza vaccine. From the RT-PCR reads, TCRdb called clonotypes with MiXCR, one entry per CDR3 protein. The table has a few hundred thousand distinct CDR3 sequences, under 8.5% seen once; the top ten hold around 13%. CDR1 is SNHLY and CDR2 is FYNNEI in the germline V gene. V lost 6 bases to trimming and J lost 5 bases; unmatched junction nucleotides: 6. This CDR3 contains 15 residues. Study results and limitations: Authors suggested few new T cells are recruited by each seasonal influenza vaccination.

The sequencing used PBMCs from blood, collected around 25 months after vaccination. This clonotype was sampled from a man aged 45-69 years who received an inactivated influenza vaccine. The rearrangement uses TRBV2 and TRBJ2-1, with 11 bases that match TRBD2. The CDR3 region has the DNA TGTGCCAGCAGAGTACTAGCGGGGGTGGACAATGAGCAGTTCTTC. Translating gives CASRVLAGVDNEQFF.